The 6 T cell receptor beta chains listed next were all sequenced from one sample in a study of control samples from healthy donors and cancer patients. Some clones are missing from TCRdb's copy, which holds only in-frame ones; the method was immunoSEQ multiplex PCR. This repertoire shows around 130,000 clones, around nine tenths found once; its top ten account for more than 2.5%. The sequencing sample was made of blood. The receptors originated from a man aged 50 or older in good health.

The CDR3 DNA is TGTGCCAGCAGTTTATCGGTTGGGGGATTGGGTCAGCCCCAGCATTTT. It yields the protein CASSLSVGGLGQPQHF. The chain combines TRBV28 with TRBJ1-5; D possibly corresponds to TRBD1 (5 bases). Trimming shortened V by 1 base and J by 6 bases, and 16 bases separated the two germline ends. CDR1 is MDHEN, CDR2 SYDVKM, per germline. The CDR3 is 16 amino acids.

CDR3: CAWSKAPGTPHHGYTF. The CDR3 region has the DNA TGTGCCTGGAGTAAGGCCCCCGGGACCCCCCACCATGGCTACACCTTC. The chain carries TRBV30 and TRBJ1-2, with a possible D match to TRBD1 (5 bases). The length of the CDR3 is 16 residues. Germline loops: CDR1 GTSNPN, CDR2 SVGIG (reference sequence). Between the trimmed V and J ends, which lost 2 bases and 6 bases, there was a span of 22 bases.

The chain employs TRBV5-1 and TRBJ1-1; D gene unclear. The V gene's germline CDR1 is SGHRS and CDR2 YFSETQ. The V gene lost 2 bases and the J gene lost 0 bases, with 8 bases spanning the gap. The CDR3 has 14 amino acids. CDR3 DNA sequence: TGCGCCAGCAGCTTTAACAGATTGAACACTGAAGCTTTCTTT. It translates to CASSFNRLNTEAFF.

The genes are TRBV5-1 and TRBJ2-2; 9 positions match TRBD1. The CDR3 covers 15 residues. Germline loops: CDR1 SGHRS, CDR2 YFSETQ. V dropped 5 bases and J dropped 4; count of bases not matched to a gene: 6. The CDR3 reads CASRVTGGSTGELFF. In DNA, the CDR3 is TGCGCCAGCAGGGTGACAGGGGGAAGCACCGGGGAGCTGTTTTTT.

The chain combines TRBV3-1 (or the pseudogene TRBV3-2) with TRBJ2-1; possibly TRBD1 for D (6 bases). CDR3 length equals 17 residues. Trimming shortened V by 8 bases and J by 5 bases, and 25 bases separated the two germline ends. Germline V lookup: CDR1 LGHDT, CDR2 YNNKEL (reference sequence). CDR3 nucleotides: TGTGCCAGCCGGGACACTAAATCTGGCGCTACGGACAATGAGCAGTTCTTC. Protein product: CASRDTKSGATDNEQFF.

The rearrangement uses TRBV29-1 and TRBJ1-2, with 9 bases matching TRBD1. The CDR3 totals 13 residues. V was clipped by 7 bases and J by 4 bases; unmatched bases: 7. Per germline, CDR1 SQVTM and CDR2 ANQGSEA. CDR3 DNA sequence: TGCAGCGCGGGGGACAGGGCTTCCTATGGCTACACCTTC. It is translated as CSAGDRASYGYTF.